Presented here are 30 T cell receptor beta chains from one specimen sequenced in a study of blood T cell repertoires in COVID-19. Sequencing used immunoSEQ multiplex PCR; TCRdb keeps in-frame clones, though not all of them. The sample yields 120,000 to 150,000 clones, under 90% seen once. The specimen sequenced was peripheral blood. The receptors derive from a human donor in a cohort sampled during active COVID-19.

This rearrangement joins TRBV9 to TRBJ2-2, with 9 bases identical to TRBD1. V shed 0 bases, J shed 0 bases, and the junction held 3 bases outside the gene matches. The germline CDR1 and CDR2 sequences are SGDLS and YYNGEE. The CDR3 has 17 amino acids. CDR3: CASSVGTGASNTGELFF. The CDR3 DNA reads TGTGCCAGCAGCGTAGGGACAGGGGCTTCGAACACCGGGGAGCTGTTTTTT.

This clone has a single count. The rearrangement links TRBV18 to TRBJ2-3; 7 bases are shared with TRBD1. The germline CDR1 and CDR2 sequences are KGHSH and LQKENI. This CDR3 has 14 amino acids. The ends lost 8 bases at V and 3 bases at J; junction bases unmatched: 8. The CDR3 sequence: CASTKQGNTDTQYF. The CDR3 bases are TGTGCCAGCACGAAACAGGGGAATACAGATACGCAGTATTTT.

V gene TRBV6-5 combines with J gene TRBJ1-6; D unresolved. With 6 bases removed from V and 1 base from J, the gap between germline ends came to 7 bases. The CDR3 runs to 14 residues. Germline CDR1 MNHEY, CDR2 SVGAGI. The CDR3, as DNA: TGTGCCAGCAGACAGAAGTCCTATAATTCACCCCTCCACTTT. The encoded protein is CASRQKSYNSPLHF.

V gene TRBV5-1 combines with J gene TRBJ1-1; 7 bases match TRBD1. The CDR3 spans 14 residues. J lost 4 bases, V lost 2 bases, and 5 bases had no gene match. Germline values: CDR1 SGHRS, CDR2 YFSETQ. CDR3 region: CASSLKGASTEAFF. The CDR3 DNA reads TGCGCCAGCAGCTTAAAGGGGGCGAGCACTGAAGCTTTCTTT.

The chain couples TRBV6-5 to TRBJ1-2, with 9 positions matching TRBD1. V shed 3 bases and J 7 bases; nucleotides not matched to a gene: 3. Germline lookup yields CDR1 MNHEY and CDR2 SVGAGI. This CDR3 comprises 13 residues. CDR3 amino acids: CASSYTGGSGYTF. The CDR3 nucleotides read TGTGCCAGCAGTTATACAGGGGGCTCTGGCTACACCTTC.

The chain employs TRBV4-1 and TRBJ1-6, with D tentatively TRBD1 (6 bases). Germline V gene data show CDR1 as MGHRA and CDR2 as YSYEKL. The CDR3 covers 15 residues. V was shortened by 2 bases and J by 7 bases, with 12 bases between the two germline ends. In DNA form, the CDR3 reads TGCGCCAGCAGCCAAACAGGGTTGGGGAATTCACCCCTCCACTTT. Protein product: CASSQTGLGNSPLHF.

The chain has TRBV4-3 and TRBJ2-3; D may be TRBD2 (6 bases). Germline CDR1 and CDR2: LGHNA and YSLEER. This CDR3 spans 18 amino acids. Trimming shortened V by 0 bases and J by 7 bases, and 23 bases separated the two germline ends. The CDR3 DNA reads TGCGCCAGCAGCCAAGAAGAAGGAGGCGGGGCCCCCTTGTATACGCAGTATTTT. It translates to CASSQEEGGGAPLYTQYF.

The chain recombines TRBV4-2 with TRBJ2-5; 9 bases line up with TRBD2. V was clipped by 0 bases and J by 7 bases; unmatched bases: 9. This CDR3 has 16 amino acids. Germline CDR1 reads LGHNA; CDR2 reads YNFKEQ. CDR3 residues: CASSQDPLAGRGTQYF. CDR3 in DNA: TGTGCCAGCAGCCAAGATCCCCTAGCGGGGCGTGGGACCCAGTACTTC.

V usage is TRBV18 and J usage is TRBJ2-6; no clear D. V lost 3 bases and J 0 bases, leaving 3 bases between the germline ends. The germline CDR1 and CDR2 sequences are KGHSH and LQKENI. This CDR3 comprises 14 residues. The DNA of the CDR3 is TGTGCCAGCTCACCGGCCTCTGGGGCCAACGTCCTGACTTTC. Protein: CASSPASGANVLTF.

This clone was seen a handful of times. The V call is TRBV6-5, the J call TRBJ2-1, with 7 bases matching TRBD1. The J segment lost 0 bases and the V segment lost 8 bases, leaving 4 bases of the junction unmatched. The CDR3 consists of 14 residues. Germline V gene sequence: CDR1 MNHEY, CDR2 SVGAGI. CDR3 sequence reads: CASGDSSSYNEQFF. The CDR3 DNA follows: TGTGCCAGCGGGGACAGCAGCTCCTACAATGAGCAGTTCTTC.

The CDR3 sequence is CASSLGLAGEGSYNEQFF. CDR3 DNA sequence: TGCGCCAGCAGCTTAGGTCTAGCGGGGGAGGGGTCCTACAATGAGCAGTTCTTC. The chain carries TRBV5-1 and TRBJ2-1; 10 bases align to TRBD2. Germline V gene lookup returns CDR1 SGHRS and CDR2 YFSETQ. CDR3 length: 18 residues. Trimming cost V 2 bases and J 1 base; bases outside gene matches: 9.

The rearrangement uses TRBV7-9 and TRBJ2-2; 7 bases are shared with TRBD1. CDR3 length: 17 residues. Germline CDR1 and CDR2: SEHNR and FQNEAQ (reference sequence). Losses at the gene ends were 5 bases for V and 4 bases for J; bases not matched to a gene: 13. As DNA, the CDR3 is TGTGCCAGCAGCCTCTCACCCGACAGGGCTACCACCGGGGAGCTGTTTTTT. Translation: CASSLSPDRATTGELFF. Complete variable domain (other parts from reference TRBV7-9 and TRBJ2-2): DTGVSQNPRHKITKRGQNVTFRCDPISEHNRLYWYRQTLGQGPEFLTYFQNEAQLEKSRLLSDRFSAERPKGSFSTLEIQRTEQGDSAMYLCASSLSPDRATTGELFFGEGSRLTVL.

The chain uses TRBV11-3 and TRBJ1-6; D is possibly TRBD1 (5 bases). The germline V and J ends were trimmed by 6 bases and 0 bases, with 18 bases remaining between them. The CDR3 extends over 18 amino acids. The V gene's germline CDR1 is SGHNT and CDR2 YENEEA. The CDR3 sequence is CASRPSDSQSSYNSPLHF. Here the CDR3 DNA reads TGTGCCAGCAGACCGTCCGACAGCCAGAGCTCCTATAATTCACCCCTCCACTTT.

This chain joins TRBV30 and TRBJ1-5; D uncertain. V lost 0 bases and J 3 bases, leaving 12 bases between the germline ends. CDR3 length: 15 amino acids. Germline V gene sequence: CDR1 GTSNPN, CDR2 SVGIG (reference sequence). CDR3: CAWSVSSRPNQPQHF. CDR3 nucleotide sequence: TGTGCCTGGAGTGTAAGCTCTAGGCCCAATCAGCCCCAGCATTTT.

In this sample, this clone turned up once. The CDR3 sequence: CASSIDTATNEKLFF. The CDR3, as DNA: TGTGCCAGTAGTATCGACACAGCAACTAATGAAAAACTGTTTTTT. This chain joins TRBV19 and TRBJ1-4; D not certain. Trimming shortened V by 3 bases and J by 0 bases, and 8 bases separated the two germline ends. Germline V CDR1 and CDR2: LNHDA, SQIVND (reference sequence). This CDR3 spans 15 amino acids.

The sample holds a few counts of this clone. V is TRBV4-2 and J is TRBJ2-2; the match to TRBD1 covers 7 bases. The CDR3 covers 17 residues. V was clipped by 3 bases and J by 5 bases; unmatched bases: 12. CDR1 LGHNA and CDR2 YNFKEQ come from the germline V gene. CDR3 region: CASSHPRQGPRTGELFF. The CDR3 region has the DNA TGTGCCAGCAGCCATCCTAGACAGGGACCGAGGACCGGGGAGCTGTTTTTT.

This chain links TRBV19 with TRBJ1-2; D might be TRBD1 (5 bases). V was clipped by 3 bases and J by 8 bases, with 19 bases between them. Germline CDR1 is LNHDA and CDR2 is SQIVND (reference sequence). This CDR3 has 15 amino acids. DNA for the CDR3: TGTGCCAGTAGTATTGCGGGGGGGGTTCAGCGCGGCTACACCTTC. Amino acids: CASSIAGGVQRGYTF.

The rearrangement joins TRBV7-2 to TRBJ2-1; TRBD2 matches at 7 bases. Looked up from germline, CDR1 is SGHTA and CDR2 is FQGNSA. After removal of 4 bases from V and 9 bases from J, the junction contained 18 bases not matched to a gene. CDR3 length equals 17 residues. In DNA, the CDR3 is TGTGCCAGCAGCTCAACCCCTAGCACCCCGTGGGGGGGTGAGCAGTTCTTC. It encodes CASSSTPSTPWGGEQFF.

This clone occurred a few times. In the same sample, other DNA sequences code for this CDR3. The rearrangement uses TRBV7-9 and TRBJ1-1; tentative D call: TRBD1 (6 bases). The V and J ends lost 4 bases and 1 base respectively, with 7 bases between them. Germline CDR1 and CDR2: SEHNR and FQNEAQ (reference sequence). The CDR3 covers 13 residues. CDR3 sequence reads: CASSSQGNTEAFF. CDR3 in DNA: TGTGCCAGCAGCTCACAGGGGAACACTGAAGCTTTCTTT.

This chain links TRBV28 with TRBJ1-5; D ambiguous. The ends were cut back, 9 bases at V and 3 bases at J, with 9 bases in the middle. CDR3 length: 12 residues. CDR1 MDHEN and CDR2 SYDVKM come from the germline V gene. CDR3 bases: TGTGCCAGTGAGGGAGACAATCAGCCCCAGCATTTT. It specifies CASEGDNQPQHF.

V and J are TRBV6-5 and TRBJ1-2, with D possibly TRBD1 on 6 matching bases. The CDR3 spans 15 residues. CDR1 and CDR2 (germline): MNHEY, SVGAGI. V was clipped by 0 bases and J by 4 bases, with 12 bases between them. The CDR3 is CASSYSNLGAYGYTF. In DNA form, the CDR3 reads TGTGCCAGCAGTTACTCGAATTTGGGGGCCTATGGCTACACCTTC.

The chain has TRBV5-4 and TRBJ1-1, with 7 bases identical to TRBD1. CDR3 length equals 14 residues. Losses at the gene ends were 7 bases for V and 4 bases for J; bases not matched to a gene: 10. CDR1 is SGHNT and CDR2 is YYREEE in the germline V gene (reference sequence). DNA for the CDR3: TGTGCCAGCGGCCAGACAGGGATAGCCACTGAAGCTTTCTTT. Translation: CASGQTGIATEAFF.

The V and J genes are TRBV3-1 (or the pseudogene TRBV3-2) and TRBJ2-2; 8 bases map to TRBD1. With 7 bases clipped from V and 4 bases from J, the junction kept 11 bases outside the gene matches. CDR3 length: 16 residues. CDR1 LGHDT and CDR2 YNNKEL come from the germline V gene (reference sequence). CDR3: CASTPNGQGTTGELFF. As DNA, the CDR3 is TGTGCCAGCACCCCGAATGGACAGGGCACCACCGGGGAGCTGTTTTTT.

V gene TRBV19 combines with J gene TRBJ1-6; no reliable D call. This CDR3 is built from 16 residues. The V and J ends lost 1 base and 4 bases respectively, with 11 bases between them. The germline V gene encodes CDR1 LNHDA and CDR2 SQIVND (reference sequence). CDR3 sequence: CASSIGAQLYNSPLHF. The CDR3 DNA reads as TGTGCCAGTAGTATAGGGGCCCAGCTTTATAATTCACCCCTCCACTTT. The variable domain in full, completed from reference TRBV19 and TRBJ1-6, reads DGGITQSPKYLFRKEGQNVTLSCEQNLNHDAMYWYRQDPGQGLRLIYYSQIVNDFQKGDIAEGYSVSREKKESFPLTVTSAQKNPTAFYLCASSIGAQLYNSPLHFGNGTRLTVT.

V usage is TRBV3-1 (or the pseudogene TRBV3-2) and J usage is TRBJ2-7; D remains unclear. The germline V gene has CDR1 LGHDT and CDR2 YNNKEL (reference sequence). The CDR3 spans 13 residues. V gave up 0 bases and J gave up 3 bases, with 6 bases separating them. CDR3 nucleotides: TGTGCCAGCAGCCAAGATACGGTCTACGAGCAGTACTTC. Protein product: CASSQDTVYEQYF.

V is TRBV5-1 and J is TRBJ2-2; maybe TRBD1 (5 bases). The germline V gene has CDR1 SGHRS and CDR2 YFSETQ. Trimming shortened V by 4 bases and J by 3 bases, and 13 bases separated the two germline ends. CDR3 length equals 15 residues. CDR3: CASSSRASDTGELFF. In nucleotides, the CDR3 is TGCGCCAGCAGCAGCAGGGCGTCGGACACCGGGGAGCTGTTTTTT.

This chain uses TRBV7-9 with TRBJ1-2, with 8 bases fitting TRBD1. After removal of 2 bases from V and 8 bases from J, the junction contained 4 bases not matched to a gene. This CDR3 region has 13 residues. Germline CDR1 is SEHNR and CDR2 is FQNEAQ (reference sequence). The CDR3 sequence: CASSLRTGQGYTF. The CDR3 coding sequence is TGTGCCAGCAGCTTACGGACAGGGCAGGGCTACACCTTC.

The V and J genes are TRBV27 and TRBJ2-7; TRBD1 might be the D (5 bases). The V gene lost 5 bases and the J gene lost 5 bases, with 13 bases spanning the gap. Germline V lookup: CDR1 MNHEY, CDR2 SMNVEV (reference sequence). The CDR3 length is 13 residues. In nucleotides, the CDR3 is TGTGCCAGCAGTGTCGGCAGGGTTCACGAGCAGTACTTC. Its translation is CASSVGRVHEQYF.

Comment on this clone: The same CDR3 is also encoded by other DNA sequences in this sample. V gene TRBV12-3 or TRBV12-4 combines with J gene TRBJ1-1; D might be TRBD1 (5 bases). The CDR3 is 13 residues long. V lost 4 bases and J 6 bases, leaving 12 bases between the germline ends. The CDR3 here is CASSWRRGAEAFF. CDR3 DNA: TGTGCCAGCAGTTGGAGGAGGGGAGCTGAAGCTTTCTTT.

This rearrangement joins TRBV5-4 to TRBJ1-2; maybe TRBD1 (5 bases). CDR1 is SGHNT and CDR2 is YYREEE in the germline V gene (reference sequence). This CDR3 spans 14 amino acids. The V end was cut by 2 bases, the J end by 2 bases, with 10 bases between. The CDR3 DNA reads TGTGCCAGCAGCTTTAATGACAGAAACTATGGCTACACCTTC. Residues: CASSFNDRNYGYTF.